The 15 T cell receptor beta chains below come from one sample, sequenced in a study of radiotherapy plus CTLA-4 blockade in lung cancer. Some clones are missing from TCRdb's copy, which holds only in-frame ones; the method was immunoSEQ multiplex PCR. The data show 55,000 to 65,000 clones, more than 70% seen once. The sequenced sample was peripheral blood, obtained from a patient treated with radiotherapy plus ipilimumab. The source of these receptors is a human donor with non-small cell lung cancer who had a complete response to radiotherapy plus ipilimumab.

CDR3 residues: CASSHGGRGNEQFF. The CDR3 DNA sequence: TGTGCCAGCAGTCACGGGGGGCGGGGGAATGAGCAGTTCTTC. The chain uses TRBV6-6 and TRBJ2-1; perhaps TRBD2 as D (7 bases). V dropped 5 bases and J dropped 7 bases, with 15 bases sitting between them. This CDR3 is 14 amino acids long. From germline, CDR1 is MNHNY and CDR2 SVGAGI (reference sequence).

The V and J genes are TRBV6-1 and TRBJ1-1; a possible D gene is TRBD1 (6 bases). CDR3 size: 12 residues. Germline CDR1 reads MNHNS; CDR2 reads SASEGT. The V end lost 6 bases, the J end lost 5 bases, and 10 bases lay between the germline ends. The CDR3 DNA reads TGTGCCAGCAGGACAGGTCCGACTGAAGCTTTCTTT. Protein: CASRTGPTEAFF.

V is TRBV28 and J is TRBJ1-3, with D unclear. V shed 0 bases and J shed 3 bases, with 9 bases lying between them. Germline CDR1 and CDR2: MDHEN and SYDVKM. CDR3 length: 15 residues. The CDR3 DNA reads as TGTGCCAGCAGTTTATGGTTCGGTGATGGAAACACCATATATTTT. Residues: CASSLWFGDGNTIYF.

This clone has more than one count but fewer than ten. The V call is TRBV21-1, the J call TRBJ1-3. TRBV21-1 is a recognized pseudogene. This CDR3 has 13 amino acids. The CDR3: CASVGSSGNTIYF. The CDR3 DNA reads TGTGCCAGCGTGGGGAGCTCTGGAAACACCATATATTTT.

The J gene is TRBJ2-7, the V gene TRBV11-2, with a possible D match to TRBD1 (6 bases). The CDR3 is 13 residues long. The V end lost 5 bases, the J end lost 2 bases, and 10 bases lay between the germline ends. CDR1 is SGHAT, CDR2 FQNNGV, per germline. The DNA for the CDR3 is TGTGCCAGCAGCACAGGGCTGACCTACGAGCAGTACTTC. As protein: CASSTGLTYEQYF.

The chain combines TRBV6-1 with TRBJ2-1, with TRBD2 identical over 11 bases. The V gene end was trimmed by 4 bases and the J gene end by 6 bases; junction bases not matched to a gene: 20. CDR1 and CDR2 from the germline V gene are MNHNS and SASEGT. CDR3 length: 20 amino acids. The CDR3 DNA sequence: TGTGCCAGCAGTGTCCGCTATGGGCTAGCGGGAGGTTATGGTAGCAATGAGCAGTTCTTC. Its translation: CASSVRYGLAGGYGSNEQFF.

The table lists this clone with a few counts. V and J are TRBV10-2 and TRBJ1-5; weak D call: TRBD1 (5 bases). This CDR3 spans 14 amino acids. CDR1 is WSHSY and CDR2 is SAAADI in the germline V gene. V gave up 2 bases and J gave up 11 bases, with 16 bases separating them. CDR3 region: CASSEPMTVSTQHF. For the CDR3, the DNA is TGCGCCAGCAGTGAGCCTATGACAGTTAGCACCCAGCATTTT.

The J gene is TRBJ2-5, the V gene TRBV5-1, with a tentative D call TRBD1 (6 bases). The last part of the DNA fits TRBJ2-7 better; the J call may be wrong. CDR1 is SGHRS and CDR2 is YFSETQ in the germline V gene. This CDR3 has 12 amino acids. This CDR3 reads CASSEQGNEQYF. As DNA, the CDR3 is TGCGCCAGCAGCGAACAGGGAAACGAGCAGTACTTC.

V usage is TRBV29-1 and J usage is TRBJ2-3; weak D call: TRBD2 (5 bases). Germline CDR1 reads SQVTM; CDR2 reads ANQGSEA. V lost 0 bases and J 0 bases, leaving 10 bases between the germline ends. The CDR3 spans 15 residues. CDR3 sequence (DNA): TGCAGCGTTGAAGACGGGGTTCTGAGCACAGATACGCAGTATTTT. As protein: CSVEDGVLSTDTQYF.

In this sample, this clone turned up a few times. The V and J genes are TRBV2 and TRBJ1-5; 8 bases fit TRBD1. CDR1 and CDR2 from the germline V gene are SNHLY and FYNNEI. The CDR3 totals 17 residues. The ends lost 3 bases at V and 6 bases at J; junction bases unmatched: 13. DNA of the CDR3: TGTGCCAGCAGTGACTTATACCTGACAGGGGAGGCTCAGCCCCAGCATTTT. Amino acids: CASSDLYLTGEAQPQHF.

CDR3 residues: CASSQAFGQGAQNEQFF. The CDR3 DNA is TGCGCCAGCAGCCAAGCATTCGGACAGGGGGCGCAGAATGAGCAGTTCTTC. This chain joins TRBV4-1 and TRBJ2-1; 11 bases match TRBD1. The CDR3 has 17 residues. Germline CDR1 and CDR2: MGHRA and YSYEKL. Unmatched junction bases numbered 9, after V lost 1 base and J lost 7 bases.

The chain employs TRBV4-2 and TRBJ2-1; D uncertain. The CDR3 length is 16 residues. Germline CDR1 and CDR2: LGHNA and YNFKEQ. The V end was cut by 2 bases, the J end by 0 bases, with 11 bases between. The CDR3 spells CASSQTAESSYNEQFF. CDR3 in DNA: TGTGCCAGCAGCCAAACTGCGGAGAGCTCCTACAATGAGCAGTTCTTC.

The rearrangement joins TRBV30 to TRBJ2-3; 7 bases agree with TRBD1. This CDR3 is built from 13 residues. V shed 3 bases, J shed 6 bases, and the junction held 6 bases outside the gene matches. Germline loops: CDR1 GTSNPN, CDR2 SVGIG (reference sequence). DNA of the CDR3: TGTGCCTGGAGCGGCCGGGGACAGGATACGCAGTATTTT. Its translation: CAWSGRGQDTQYF.

The CDR3 here is CASSDTSGRAGEQYF. The CDR3 coding sequence is TGTGCCAGCAGTGACACTAGCGGGAGGGCTGGCGAGCAGTACTTC. The gene calls are TRBV6-1 and TRBJ2-5; 13 bases align to TRBD2. The J call may be incorrect, as the DNA end agrees better with TRBJ2-7. CDR3 length: 15 amino acids. Germline CDR1 MNHNS, CDR2 SASEGT.

J is TRBJ2-5 and V is TRBV4-3; D gene uncertain. The CDR3 extends over 13 amino acids. V lost 1 base and J lost 2, with 5 bases in between. In germline, CDR1 is LGHNA, CDR2 YSLEER. CDR3 sequence: CASSQANQETQYF. CDR3 nucleotide sequence: TGCGCCAGCAGCCAAGCTAATCAAGAGACCCAGTACTTC.